A selection of T cell receptor beta chains follows, all from one sample in a study of cytomegalovirus exposure and HLA in healthy donors. Profiling relied on immunoSEQ multiplex PCR, and the TCRdb table lists in-frame clones only, not all of them. The data show 170,000 or so clones, with 77% seen just once and about 1.4% held by the top ten. Sequences were obtained from PBMCs. The receptors come from a woman aged 30 to 39 in good health and CMV-seropositive. CDR3s include the opening cysteine and the closing phenylalanine or tryptophan. Each record gives: J gene, clone size, V gene, D gene, CDR3 DNA, CDR3 protein. D genes are given only for firm matches. Size is stated for part of the rows, as once, few or many counts, or as a class when the clone is expanded.

>TRBJ2-7|NA|TRBV4-1|TRBD2
TGCGCCAGCAGCCAAGTCGGACTAGCGGGAGTACCCGAGCAGTACTTC
CASSQVGLAGVPEQYF
>TRBJ2-5|NA|TRBV2|TRBD2
TGTGCCAGCAGTGAGCTAGCGGGAGTTAGAGAGACCCAGTACTTC
CASSELAGVRETQYF
>TRBJ2-2|NA|TRBV11-3|NA
TGTGCCAGCAGCTTAGGCGCCGGGTCGAACACCGGGGAGCTGTTTTTT
CASSLGAGSNTGELFF
>TRBJ1-1|few|TRBV27|NA
TGTGCCAGCAATAACGGGTGGAACACTGAAGCTTTCTTT
CASNNGWNTEAFF
>TRBJ1-3|NA|TRBV18|NA
TGTGCCAGCTCACCACCGCCGGGGGCTGGAAACACCATATATTTT
CASSPPPGAGNTIYF
>TRBJ1-3|few|TRBV28|TRBD1
TGTGCCAGCAGTACGGCGACAGGGATTGGAAACACCATATATTTT
CASSTATGIGNTIYF
>TRBJ1-3|NA|TRBV4-2|NA
TGTGCCAGCAGCCAAGTTGAGGGTTCCGGAAACACCATATATTTT
CASSQVEGSGNTIYF
>TRBJ1-2|NA|TRBV19|TRBD1
TGTGCCAGTAGTCCGGGACAGGACTATGGCTACACCTTC
CASSPGQDYGYTF
>TRBJ2-2|NA|TRBV30|TRBD2
TGTGCCTGGAAAACTAGCGGGGTCGGGGTCGGCACCGGGGAGCTGTTTTTT
CAWKTSGVGVGTGELFF
>TRBJ1-1|NA|TRBV12-5|TRBD1
TGTGCTAGTGGTTCGGGGGACAGCGGGGGCACTGAAGCTTTCTTT
CASGSGDSGGTEAFF
>TRBJ2-1|NA|TRBV10-1|TRBD2
TGCGCCAGCAGTGAGTCGTTAGCGGGAGGGTACAATGAGCAGTTCTTC
CASSESLAGGYNEQFF
>TRBJ2-1|NA|TRBV6-6|NA
TGTGCCAGCACCCCCGGCCGGGGGTATGAGCAGTTCTTC
CASTPGRGYEQFF
>TRBJ1-5|NA|TRBV6-5|NA
TGTGCCAGCAGTTACTCACTTGATCAGCCCCAGCATTTT
CASSYSLDQPQHF
>TRBJ2-7|NA|TRBV27|NA
TGTGCCAGCAGGTCGACGGGATACGAGCAGTACTTC
CASRSTGYEQYF
>TRBJ1-5|NA|TRBV6-4|NA
TGTGCCAGCAGTGAATCAAGGGGACAGCCCCAGCATTTT
CASSESRGQPQHF
>TRBJ2-1|NA|TRBV27|TRBD2
TGTGCCAGCAGCCAGAGGCGGACTAGCGGTAGCGGCAATGAGCAGTTCTTC
CASSQRRTSGSGNEQFF
>TRBJ2-3|few|TRBV11-2|NA
TGTGCCAGCAGCTTAGGGCAGGGGCTTCATACGCAGTATTTT
CASSLGQGLHTQYF